These 25 T cell receptor beta chains were all obtained from the same sample, sequenced in a study of T cells in women clearing cervical HPV infection. This table comes from immunoSEQ multiplex PCR, and its TCRdb copy is limited to in-frame clones, with some not included. The table lists around 39,000 clones. Sequencing was carried out using blood buffy coat. These TCRs come from a woman between 18 and 70 years old with a cervical HPV16 infection that either progressed to CIN3+ or cleared (not recorded which).

Of note for this clone: The read ends 3 residues shy of where the CDR3 ends; the end is completed using the germline J gene. This chain joins TRBV28 and TRBJ1-2, with no clear D. Between the trimmed V and J ends, which lost 8 bases and 4 bases, there was a span of 14 bases. CDR3 length equals 13 residues. Germline V lookup: CDR1 MDHEN, CDR2 SYDVKM. The CDR3 loop reads CASRPLSVYGYTF. The sequenced part of the CDR3 DNA is TGTGCCAGCCGACCATTAAGCGTCTATGGC.

With regard to this clone: The CDR3 is cut off 3 residues early in the read; its end comes from the germline J gene. The chain uses TRBV20-1 and TRBJ2-7; D unresolved. Germline V gene lookup returns CDR1 DFQATT and CDR2 SNEGSKA (reference sequence). V was clipped by 6 bases and J by 2 bases, with 8 bases between them. The CDR3 totals 11 residues. CDR3 bases read: TGCAGTGCAGCCCATGCCTACGAG. Its protein is CSAAHAYE. The full CDR3 reads CSAAHAYEQYF.

As regards this clone: The read gets to within 3 residues of the CDR3 end, and the germline J gene fills in the rest. The V call is TRBV7-2, the J call TRBJ2-2; tentatively, D is TRBD2 (7 bases). Germline CDR1 is SGHTA and CDR2 is FQGNSA. The CDR3 has 15 amino acids. CDR3 in amino acids: CASSPSWGGDEKLFF. The part of the CDR3 DNA that was read is TGTGCCAGCAGCCCGTCCTGGGGGGGCGATGAAAAG. Using reference TRBV7-2 and TRBJ2-2 for the parts outside the CDR3, the full variable domain is GAGVSQSPSNKVTEKGKDVELRCDPISGHTALYWYRQSLGQGLEFLIYFQGNSAPDKSGLPSDRFSAERTGGSVSTLTIQRTQQEDSAVYLCASSPSWGGDEKLFFGEGSRLTVL.

A word on this clone: The CDR3 end falls 3 residues outside the read, so it is completed with the germline J gene. V gene TRBV5-1 combines with J gene TRBJ1-2; 8 bases agree with TRBD1. CDR1 and CDR2 from the germline V gene are SGHRS and YFSETQ. CDR3 length equals 15 residues. Germline trimming cut 3 bases from V and 4 bases from J; bases unmatched to any gene: 8. CDR3 in amino acids: CASSSGRGPFYGYTF. CDR3 bases read: TGCGCCAGCAGCTCTGGCAGGGGGCCTTTCTATGGC.

As concerns this clone: The read stops 3 residues short of the end of the CDR3; the missing end is completed from the germline J gene. V usage is TRBV19 and J usage is TRBJ2-1; 11 nucleotides line up with TRBD1. The CDR3 covers 16 residues. V shed 1 base, J shed 4 bases, and the junction held 3 bases outside the gene matches. Germline V CDR1 and CDR2: LNHDA, SQIVND (reference sequence). CDR3 DNA, as far as it was read: TGTGCCAGTAGTATAGTCGGGACAGGGGGGTACAATGAG. Its protein is CASSIVGTGGYNE. The CDR3 as a whole reads CASSIVGTGGYNEQFF. Looking up the rest from reference TRBV19 and TRBJ2-1 gives the full variable domain: DGGITQSPKYLFRKEGQNVTLSCEQNLNHDAMYWYRQDPGQGLRLIYYSQIVNDFQKGDIAEGYSVSREKKESFPLTVTSAQKNPTAFYLCASSIVGTGGYNEQFFGPGTRLTVL.

Note on this clone: The read finishes 3 residues shy of the CDR3 end, and the germline J gene is used to complete it. The chain carries TRBV2 and TRBJ1-1; D is ambiguous. The CDR3 totals 13 residues. V gave up 1 base and J gave up 2 bases, with 5 bases separating them. From germline, CDR1 is SNHLY and CDR2 FYNNEI. The DNA read from the CDR3 is TGTGCCAGCAGTGAAGACAAAAACACTGAA. This encodes CASSEDKNTE. The entire CDR3 reads CASSEDKNTEAFF.

Points on this clone: The CDR3 end lies 3 residues beyond the end of the read and is filled in from the germline J gene. The chain is built from TRBV10-3 and TRBJ2-5; 7 bases map to TRBD2. In germline, CDR1 is ENHRY, CDR2 SYGVKD. The V gene end was trimmed by 6 bases and the J gene end by 2 bases; junction bases not matched to a gene: 9. The CDR3 length is 15 residues. The CDR3 here is CAIRLGAGEQETQYF. CDR3 bases read: TGTGCCATCAGACTCGGGGCGGGGGAACAAGAGACC.

Remarks on this clone: This sample includes further DNA sequences coding for the same CDR3. The CDR3: CASSPGQGDISPLHF. CDR3 DNA, as far as it was read: TGTGCCAGCTCCCCGGGACAGGGAGATATTTCACCC. The V gene is TRBV18, the J gene TRBJ1-6; 9 bases fit TRBD1. The read terminates 3 residues before the CDR3 end, so the remaining end is supplied by the germline J gene. This CDR3 is built from 15 residues. Germline V gene sequence: CDR1 KGHSH, CDR2 LQKENI. The V and J ends lost 6 bases and 9 bases, in that order; junction bases with no gene match: 9.

A remark on this clone: The read finishes 3 residues shy of the CDR3 end, and the germline J gene is used to complete it. This sequence joins TRBV7-3 and TRBJ2-1, with D unclear. The ends were cut back, 1 base at V and 5 bases at J, with 9 bases in the middle. Germline V gives CDR1 SGHTA, CDR2 FQGTGA. The CDR3 spans 14 residues. The part of the CDR3 DNA that was read is TGTGCCAGCAGCTTAAGAGGCCTTGACAATGAG. As protein: CASSLRGLDNE. In full, the CDR3 is CASSLRGLDNEQFF.

Worth noting for this clone: The read ends 3 residues shy of where the CDR3 ends; the end is completed using the germline J gene. The genes are TRBV5-3 and TRBJ2-7, with D possibly TRBD1 on 6 matching bases. TRBV5-3 is identified as an open reading frame with a role that is uncertain. V gave up 7 bases and J gave up 1 base, with 18 bases separating them. CDR3 size: 15 residues. The CDR3 region is CARPQPGTLSYEQYF. The part of the CDR3 DNA that was read is TGTGCCAGACCACAACCCGGGACACTTTCCTACGAG.

As concerns this clone: Read sequence stops 3 residues before the CDR3 end, and the germline J gene provides the missing end. The chain employs TRBV5-1 and TRBJ2-2; tentative D call: TRBD2 (6 bases). CDR3 length equals 13 residues. Trimming removed 3 bases from V and 4 bases from J, with 7 bases in between. Germline V gives CDR1 SGHRS, CDR2 YFSETQ. The sequenced part of the CDR3 DNA is TGCGCCAGCAGCTCCGGGGGCACCGGGGAG. Its translation: CASSSGGTGE. In full, the CDR3 is CASSSGGTGELFF.

Turning to this clone: Coverage ceases 3 residues before the CDR3 finishes, and the germline J gene fills in the end. V gene TRBV18 combines with J gene TRBJ1-1; 8 nucleotides align to TRBD1. This CDR3 is 10 amino acids long. The germline V gene has CDR1 KGHSH and CDR2 LQKENI. The chain's CDR3 is CASSGQGAFF. The part of the CDR3 DNA that was read is TGTGCCAGCTCTGGACAGGGA.

The DNA read from the CDR3 is TGTGCCAGCTCACCACCCCGGGACACAGGACACGAGACG. Protein product: CASSPPRDTGHET. The entire CDR3 reads CASSPPRDTGHETQYF. The rearrangement uses TRBV18 and TRBJ2-3, with D perhaps TRBD1 (6 bases). The sequence runs out 3 residues before the end of the CDR3; the remainder is reconstructed from the germline J gene. Germline V lookup: CDR1 KGHSH, CDR2 LQKENI. The CDR3 consists of 16 residues.

Comment on this clone: The junction and the germline gene differ at one end; a read error may be behind it. The read stops 3 residues short of the end of the CDR3; the missing end is completed from the germline J gene. The chain is built from TRBV4-2 and TRBJ2-7; D might be TRBD2 (7 bases). The germline gives CDR1 LGHNA, CDR2 YNFKEQ. This CDR3 has 16 residues. Partial CDR3 DNA: TGCGCCAGCAGCCAAGATCTTGCGGGGGCGTCCTACGAG. Translated, it gives CASSQDLAGASYE. The whole CDR3 reads CASSQDLAGASYEQYF.

About this clone: The read finishes 3 residues shy of the CDR3 end, and the germline J gene is used to complete it. This rearrangement joins TRBV5-4 to TRBJ2-1; 12 nucleotides agree with TRBD2. After removal of 3 bases from V and 9 bases from J, the junction contained 7 bases not matched to a gene. Germline V lookup: CDR1 SGHNT, CDR2 YYREEE (reference sequence). This CDR3 is 15 amino acids long. The DNA read from the CDR3 is TGTGCCAGCAGCTCTCTGACTAGCGGGAGACGTGAG. Encoded protein: CASSSLTSGRRE. The full CDR3 reads CASSSLTSGRREQFF.

A note on this clone: The read terminates 3 residues ahead of where the CDR3 ends, so the germline J gene completes it. The rearrangement uses TRBV28 and TRBJ1-2; 11 bases match TRBD1. This CDR3 has 18 residues. V shed 7 bases, J shed 5 bases, and the junction held 18 bases outside the gene matches. The germline V gene has CDR1 MDHEN and CDR2 SYDVKM. The sequenced CDR3 bases are TGTGCCAGCACCCTTAACCCCTCCGGACAGGGGGCCCGTTATGGC. It translates to CASTLNPSGQGARYG. The CDR3, in full, reads CASTLNPSGQGARYGYTF.

About this clone itself: The sequence runs out 3 residues before the end of the CDR3; the remainder is reconstructed from the germline J gene. The chain combines TRBV6-2 or TRBV6-3 with TRBJ2-3; 14 nucleotides align to TRBD2. This CDR3 is built from 16 residues. V trimming: 5 bases; J trimming: 5 bases; junction bases outside the gene matches: 6. Germline values: CDR1 MNHEY, CDR2 SVGEGT. The covered CDR3 bases are TGTGCCAGCAGTCAGGGACTAGCGGGGGCGAAAGATACG. Its translation is CASSQGLAGAKDT. The whole CDR3 is CASSQGLAGAKDTQYF.

About this clone: Read sequence stops 3 residues before the CDR3 end, and the germline J gene provides the missing end. This chain joins TRBV6-2 or TRBV6-3 and TRBJ2-5; D gene uncertain. Germline values: CDR1 MNHEY, CDR2 SVGEGT. The CDR3 is made up of 14 amino acids. Trimming stripped 4 bases from V and 3 bases from J, with 12 bases between. The CDR3 region is CASSLSLKKETQYF. Incomplete CDR3 DNA: TGTGCCAGCAGTTTGTCCCTAAAAAAAGAGACC.

For this clone: The read comes to an end 3 residues before the CDR3 does, leaving the germline J gene to fill in the end. The chain links TRBV6-1 to TRBJ1-1; the D gene is possibly TRBD1 (6 bases). Germline loops: CDR1 MNHNS, CDR2 SASEGT. The CDR3 loop spans 15 amino acids. Trimming shortened V by 4 bases and J by 1 base, and 13 bases separated the two germline ends. The CDR3 sequence: CASSGTGTPNTEAFF. The DNA read from the CDR3 is TGTGCCAGCAGTGGGACCGGGACACCGAACACTGAA.

Comments on this clone: Read sequence stops 3 residues before the CDR3 end, and the germline J gene provides the missing end. The chain links TRBV20-1 to TRBJ1-5; D may be TRBD1 (6 bases). Germline loops: CDR1 DFQATT, CDR2 SNEGSKA (reference sequence). With 0 bases removed from V and 2 bases from J, the gap between germline ends came to 11 bases. The CDR3 consists of 15 residues. Partial CDR3 DNA: TGCAGTGCTAGAGATTCCCGACAGGGCAATCAGCCC. It is translated as CSARDSRQGNQP. The whole CDR3 region reads CSARDSRQGNQPQHF.

To note about this clone: The missing CDR3 end, 3 residues past where the read stops, is filled in from the germline J gene. The V and J genes are TRBV6-1 and TRBJ2-1; D is ambiguous. The CDR3 sequence is 13 residues long. Trimming took off 4 bases at V and 5 bases at J, with 9 bases between the two ends. In germline, CDR1 is MNHNS, CDR2 SASEGT. The CDR3 is CASSVNRNNEQFF. The sequenced part of the CDR3 DNA is TGTGCCAGCAGTGTTAACAGAAACAATGAG.

The sequenced CDR3 bases are TGTGCCAGCAGTTTAGACGTAGGGACTACAGATACG. It is translated as CASSLDVGTTDT. The entire CDR3 reads CASSLDVGTTDTQYF. The gene calls are TRBV27 and TRBJ2-3, with a possible D match to TRBD2 (6 bases). The read falls 3 residues short of the CDR3 end, and the missing part is taken from the germline J gene. This CDR3 has 15 residues. Trimming cost V 2 bases and J 3 bases, with 12 bases left between them. Germline assignment: CDR1 MNHEY and CDR2 SMNVEV (reference sequence).

As concerns this clone: The CDR3 is cut off 3 residues early in the read; its end comes from the germline J gene. This chain links TRBV14 with TRBJ2-3, with D unresolved. The germline V gene encodes CDR1 SGHDN and CDR2 FVKESK. V was pared by 0 bases and J by 6 bases, with 10 bases between. CDR3 length: 14 amino acids. The part of the CDR3 DNA that was read is TGTGCCAGCAGCCAAGACCCTAAGCTCGATACG. Translation gives CASSQDPKLDT. The CDR3 as a whole reads CASSQDPKLDTQYF.

As concerns this clone: The read halts 3 residues ahead of the CDR3 end, with the missing end drawn from the germline J gene. The rearrangement uses TRBV28 and TRBJ1-2; D gene uncertain. CDR3 length: 13 residues. CDR1 and CDR2 from the germline V gene are MDHEN and SYDVKM. The CDR3 bases that were read are TGTGCCAGCAGTTTCAGCGGCGCAGTCGGC. Protein: CASSFSGAVG. From start to end, the CDR3 is CASSFSGAVGYTF.

As concerns this clone: The sequence runs out 3 residues before the end of the CDR3; the remainder is reconstructed from the germline J gene. The chain links TRBV2 to TRBJ1-4; D is perhaps TRBD1 (6 bases). The CDR3 runs 16 residues. The V end lost 3 bases, the J end lost 7 bases, and 18 bases lay between the germline ends. CDR1 is SNHLY, CDR2 FYNNEI, per germline. The CDR3: CASSDAAGVKGEKLFF. The CDR3 bases that were read are TGTGCCAGCAGTGATGCCGCAGGGGTTAAGGGTGAAAAA.